Listed below are T cell receptor beta chains from one sample, sequenced in a study of cytomegalovirus exposure and HLA in healthy donors. Here immunoSEQ multiplex PCR was the method, and the copy in TCRdb shows in-frame clones only, minus some. The table includes more than 55,000 clones, 80% to 90% detected once. Sequenced sample: PBMCs. All receptors derive from a woman between 18 and 29 years old in good health and CMV-seronegative. Both conserved end residues are part of each CDR3. D genes are given only for firm matches.

j_call | v_call | d_call | cdr3_aa
TRBJ2-7 | TRBV4-1 | NA | CASSQPQGGEQYF
TRBJ2-3 | TRBV29-1 | TRBD2 | CSAKKAGVVRTDTQYF
TRBJ2-2 | TRBV30 | NA | CAWSGPGFNTGELFF
TRBJ1-4 | TRBV15 | NA | CATSREVQSATNEKLFF
TRBJ2-1 | TRBV19 | TRBD2 | CASSIPRGGPNEQFF
TRBJ2-2 | TRBV2 | NA | CASNGQAEAGELFF
TRBJ2-1 | TRBV5-1 | TRBD2 | CASSPSGTSGPPPGGEQFF
TRBJ2-2 | TRBV12-5 | TRBD1 | CASGLAGTDSPGELFF
TRBJ1-5 | TRBV6-5 | NA | CASSYARNSNQPQHF
TRBJ1-4 | TRBV6-5 | NA | CASSSFNGGRDEKLFF
TRBJ2-7 | TRBV5-1 | NA | CASSADNLDPHHEQYF
TRBJ1-2 | TRBV6-6 | NA | CASSSQSQKRNYGYTF
TRBJ2-7 | TRBV15 | NA | CATSRDLSAYEQYF
TRBJ1-4 | TRBV28 | NA | CASSSREASNEKLFF
TRBJ2-1 | TRBV27 | TRBD1 | CASSLSGQGFDEQFF
TRBJ2-7 | TRBV28 | TRBD2 | CAIGGLAEFWSYEQYF
TRBJ2-3 | TRBV7-8 | NA | CASSRLVGGTDTQYF
TRBJ2-7 | TRBV6-5 | NA | CASSYNQGIEQYF
TRBJ2-3 | TRBV7-9 | TRBD1 | CATFRDRGTDTQYF
TRBJ1-1 | TRBV4-1 | NA | CASSPGGRTEAFF
TRBJ1-4 | TRBV5-1 | TRBD1 | CASSPGTGGRSEKLFF
TRBJ2-1 | TRBV7-2 | TRBD2 | CASSLRLAGGGEQFF
TRBJ2-5 | TRBV18 | NA | CASSPGIEQETQYF
TRBJ1-2 | TRBV6-1 | NA | CASRAAGPYGYTF
TRBJ1-2 | TRBV7-2 | NA | CASSSPIWEGAAEGYTF
TRBJ2-5 | TRBV19 | NA | CASSRGGAGAEETQYF
TRBJ2-5 | TRBV2 | TRBD1 | CASSGTGKYQETQYF
TRBJ2-3 | TRBV9 | TRBD2 | CASSVLAAFTDTQYF
TRBJ2-5 | TRBV5-6 | NA | CASRRQLQETQYF
TRBJ2-3 | TRBV7-9 | TRBD2 | CASSQGGTSGTQYF
TRBJ2-7 | TRBV28 | TRBD2 | CASSLRAGGVSSYEQYF
TRBJ2-7 | TRBV19 | TRBD2 | CASSTGTSGNEQYF
TRBJ2-5 | TRBV29-1 | NA | CSLGGVGETQYF
TRBJ2-7 | TRBV7-9 | NA | CASSVSGPYEQYF
TRBJ2-7 | TRBV28 | NA | CASSLQGYEQYF
TRBJ2-5 | TRBV27 | TRBD2 | CASSRLAGVWVLETQYF
TRBJ1-1 | TRBV18 | NA | CASSPRGRDTEAFF
TRBJ2-3 | TRBV27 | NA | CASSPQTPDTQYF
TRBJ2-6 | TRBV18 | NA | CASSRGHHSGANVLTF
TRBJ1-2 | TRBV10-1 | NA | CASSESGFPGYTF
TRBJ2-7 | TRBV7-8 | TRBD2 | CASSLVTSGYYEQYF
TRBJ1-2 | TRBV15 | NA | CATSRGGEVGADYGYTF
TRBJ1-1 | TRBV5-1 | TRBD1 | CASKGSGTVEAFF
TRBJ2-2 | TRBV10-3 | NA | CAISEDFTGELFF
TRBJ2-7 | TRBV9 | NA | CASSVDSPYEQYF
TRBJ2-7 | TRBV5-5 | TRBD1 | CASSWERGHTYEQYF
TRBJ2-7 | TRBV11-2 | NA | CASSLGGVQGEQYF
TRBJ1-2 | TRBV6-6 | NA | CASTLSGEGYTF
TRBJ2-7 | TRBV6-6 | NA | CASRTGEGSYEQYF
TRBJ2-5 | TRBV4-1 | TRBD2 | CASSQTLREQETQYF
TRBJ2-5 | TRBV9 | TRBD1 | CASSGPTGQETQYF
TRBJ1-5 | TRBV19 | NA | CASSASVGGDQPQHF